The rows below give T cell receptor beta chains drawn from one sample of a study of blood T cells in healthy people across ages. TCRdb reprocessed the 5' RACE reads with MiXCR, giving one entry per CDR3 protein. The sample has roughly 1,000,000 distinct CDR3 sequences, approximately 25% seen once. These data were also reused for a study on T cells of mothers and their children.

Sequences were obtained from blood. The receptors were gathered from a girl aged 2-10 years in good health. The CDR3 runs from the conserved cysteine through the conserved F or W. The D gene is left open where the match is weak. The size field is filled for only some rows; it gives once, few, many or a size class.

NA,NA,TRBJ2-1,TRBV28,CASSLIAITYNEQFF,TGTGCCAGCAGTTTAATAGCCATTACTTACAATGAGCAGTTCTTC
TRBD2,NA,TRBJ2-5,TRBV7-3,CASSSPRGLAGEEETQYF,TGTGCCAGCAGCTCCCCTCGAGGACTAGCGGGAGAGGAGGAGACCCAGTACTTC
NA,NA,TRBJ2-7,TRBV20-1,CSARGRLAPGEQYF,TGCAGTGCTCGGGGAAGACTCGCACCGGGGGAGCAGTACTTC
NA,NA,TRBJ1-2,TRBV11-2,CASSQPRSYGYTF,TGTGCCAGCAGCCAGCCCCGCTCCTATGGCTACACCTTC
NA,NA,TRBJ2-7,TRBV18,CASSPPVAGAHEQYF,TGTGCCAGCTCACCACCGGTCGCAGGTGCCCACGAGCAGTACTTC
TRBD2,NA,TRBJ2-3,TRBV7-2,CATERGAGDTQYF,TGTGCCACCGAGCGGGGGGCCGGGGATACGCAGTATTTT
NA,few,TRBJ2-5,TRBV20-1,CSATIGGSPETQYF,TGCAGTGCCACCATAGGAGGGTCCCCAGAGACCCAGTACTTC
TRBD2,NA,TRBJ2-3,TRBV10-3,CAISGQAGVITDTQYF,TGTGCCATCAGTGGACAAGCGGGGGTGATCACAGATACGCAGTATTTT
NA,few,TRBJ2-2,TRBV5-1,CASRAEPNTGELFF,TGCGCCAGCAGGGCCGAACCTAACACCGGGGAGCTGTTTTTT
TRBD1,few,TRBJ2-4,TRBV20-1,CSARPVRGNIQYF,TGCAGTGCTAGACCGGTCAGGGGGAACATTCAGTACTTC
NA,NA,TRBJ2-1,TRBV2,CASSEALLRSEQFF,TGTGCCAGCAGTGAAGCCTTATTGAGAAGTGAGCAGTTCTTC
TRBD1,NA,TRBJ1-1,TRBV4-1,CASSHRFGQGWLDTEAFF,TGCGCCAGCAGCCACCGATTCGGACAGGGGTGGCTGGACACTGAAGCTTTCTTT
NA,few,TRBJ1-1,TRBV29-1,CSVAQVLNTEAFF,TGCAGCGTTGCCCAGGTTTTAAACACTGAAGCTTTCTTT
NA,NA,TRBJ2-5,TRBV29-1,CSAHWAGEQYF,TGCAGCGCCCATTGGGCTGGGGAGCAGTACTTC
NA,few,TRBJ2-7,TRBV12-3/TRBV12-4,CASTGSTNYEQYF,TGTGCCAGCACCGGGTCAACAAACTACGAGCAGTACTTC
NA,NA,TRBJ2-1,TRBV29-1,CSAQRGTSYNEQFF,TGCAGCGCCCAACGGGGTACGTCCTACAATGAGCAGTTCTTC
TRBD1,NA,TRBJ1-5,TRBV19,CASSTQAGGDGQPQHF,TGTGCCAGTAGTACTCAAGCAGGGGGCGACGGTCAGCCCCAGCATTTT